The entry below gives a single T cell receptor (beta chain) sequence along with its context. This clonotype qualifies as medium-sized (0.01 to 0.1%). The clone's antigen remains unknown. No quality values exist for individual bases; no much larger clone is one base distant. The CDR3 runs 13 residues from the cysteine to the phenylalanine. Only the CDR3 region is kept as DNA, spanning 39 bases read in frame from base 1. Trimming removed 7 bases from V and 16 bases from J, leaving 23 bases between the germline ends. These data are taken from a study of immune reconstitution after stem cell transplant in scleroderma (dated by TCRdb to about 2017). Library creation used RT-PCR. TCRdb names Illumina MiSeq as the instrument used. Clones were called with MiXCR by TCRdb after fastp trimmed the public reads at Q25, and only in-frame beta chains were retained. Under each unique CDR3 protein, matching rows form one entry showing the most common genes and DNA. Counted in this sample were 1,500 to 2,000 distinct CDR3 sequences; approximately 3.3% of them appeared once. The ten largest clones represent 15% of the sample.

This TCR was recovered from a male donor with systemic sclerosis. This sample was obtained before or after autologous hematopoietic stem cell transplantation (not recorded which). This chain is built from TRBV12-3 or TRBV12-4 and TRBJ1-3, with a tentative D gene TRBD1 over 6 matching bases. The DNA sequence is given as TGTGCCAGCACCCCGGGGTCTAGGACAGCCGCGTATTTT. Its amino acids are CASTPGSRTAAYF.